Listed here are 21 T cell receptor beta chains from one sample, sequenced in a study of blood T cell repertoires in COVID-19. Sequencing used immunoSEQ multiplex PCR; TCRdb keeps in-frame clones, though not all of them. The repertoire includes some 150,000 clones, more than 75% of them detected once, and about 1% sits in the top ten. The material sequenced was peripheral blood. These receptors were obtained from a man between 35 and 55 years old with acute or convalescent COVID-19.

The rearrangement joins TRBV19 to TRBJ1-2; D gene unclear. V gave up 6 bases and J gave up 1 base, with 12 bases separating them. CDR1 and CDR2 from the germline V gene are LNHDA and SQIVND (reference sequence). There are 14 residues in the CDR3. CDR3 sequence reads: CASSPAIFNYGYTF. DNA of the CDR3: TGTGCCAGTAGCCCCGCGATATTTAACTATGGCTACACCTTC.

This chain links TRBV2 with TRBJ2-1; D might be TRBD2 (5 bases). The CDR3 sequence is 12 residues long. Germline loops: CDR1 SNHLY, CDR2 FYNNEI. V lost 7 bases to trimming and J lost 7 bases, with 11 bases between them. DNA of the CDR3: TGTGCCAGCACGGGGTTTGTGAATGAGCAGTTCTTC. Its translation is CASTGFVNEQFF.

V usage is TRBV19 and J usage is TRBJ1-2, with 7 bases aligning to TRBD1. Per the germline V gene, CDR1 is LNHDA and CDR2 is SQIVND (reference sequence). J gave up 4 bases and V 4 bases, and 9 bases lay outside the gene matches. The CDR3 totals 15 residues. In DNA form, the CDR3 reads TGTGCCAGTAGTACCGGACAGGTTAATTTCTATGGCTACACCTTC. Encoded protein: CASSTGQVNFYGYTF.

The V call is TRBV5-6, the J call TRBJ2-3, with D perhaps matching TRBD1 (6 bases). The CDR3 spans 16 residues. V dropped 7 bases and J dropped 2 bases, with 20 bases sitting between them. Germline values: CDR1 SGHDT, CDR2 YYEEEE. The CDR3 here is CASGQGGRQVTDTQYF. The CDR3 DNA sequence: TGTGCCAGCGGGCAAGGGGGACGACAGGTCACAGATACGCAGTATTTT.

This chain joins TRBV14 and TRBJ2-2, with D possibly matching TRBD1 (5 bases). V lost 0 bases, J lost 6 bases, and 14 bases lay in between. The CDR3 totals 16 residues. Per the germline V gene, CDR1 is SGHDN and CDR2 is FVKESK. The CDR3 loop reads CASSQETGHPAGELFF. The CDR3, as DNA: TGTGCCAGCAGCCAAGAGACTGGACATCCGGCCGGGGAGCTGTTTTTT.

J is TRBJ2-7 and V is TRBV6-5; 10 positions agree with TRBD2. The germline V gene has CDR1 MNHEY and CDR2 SVGAGI. Trimming took 6 bases from V and 4 from J; bases not matched to a gene: 9. CDR3 length: 15 amino acids. Here the CDR3 reads CASRISGGVQYEQYF. The CDR3 nucleotides are TGTGCCAGCAGAATAAGCGGGGGGGTGCAGTACGAGCAGTACTTC.

This rearrangement joins TRBV7-9 to TRBJ1-1; tentative D call: TRBD1 (5 bases). Germline-derived CDR1 and CDR2 are SEHNR and FQNEAQ (reference sequence). The CDR3 is 14 amino acids. Deletions cut 3 bases from V and 1 base from J, with 9 bases between. The CDR3 DNA reads TGTGCCAGCAGCTTTACAGGTGGGAACACTGAAGCTTTCTTT. Its protein product is CASSFTGGNTEAFF.

This chain uses TRBV7-2 with TRBJ1-2; D is uncertain. The V end lost 5 bases, the J end lost 5 bases, and 6 bases lay between the germline ends. Germline V gene lookup returns CDR1 SGHTA and CDR2 FQGNSA. There are 11 residues in the CDR3. For the CDR3, the DNA is TGTGCCAGCAGCGCGAGATATGGCTACACCTTC. Translating it yields CASSARYGYTF.

V is TRBV9 and J is TRBJ2-6; the D gene is possibly TRBD1 (5 bases). The ends were cut back, 5 bases at V and 4 bases at J, with 16 bases in the middle. The germline V gene encodes CDR1 SGDLS and CDR2 YYNGEE. This CDR3 spans 16 amino acids. CDR3 sequence reads: CASSPRRGTGANVLTF. The CDR3 nucleotides are TGTGCCAGCAGTCCTCGAAGGGGTACCGGGGCCAACGTCCTGACTTTC.

V is TRBV7-9 and J is TRBJ2-2; D not resolved. The V and J ends lost 3 bases and 0 bases respectively, with 2 bases between them. Looked up from germline, CDR1 is SEHNR and CDR2 is FQNEAQ (reference sequence). The CDR3 length is 13 residues. The CDR3 reads CASSFSNTGELFF. The CDR3, as DNA: TGTGCCAGCAGCTTCTCGAACACCGGGGAGCTGTTTTTT.

The chain employs TRBV28 and TRBJ1-1; D ambiguous. The V gene lost 6 bases and the J gene lost 11 bases, with 16 bases spanning the gap. The CDR3 has 12 residues. Looked up from germline, CDR1 is MDHEN and CDR2 is SYDVKM. CDR3 sequence reads: CASRTPGGNAFF. The CDR3 region has the DNA TGTGCCAGCAGGACCCCTGGAGGGAACGCTTTCTTT.

This clone was counted once. J is TRBJ2-7 and V is TRBV27, with 11 bases that match TRBD2. CDR3 length: 14 residues. The germline CDR1 and CDR2 sequences are MNHEY and SMNVEV (reference sequence). The junction had 8 bases not matched to a gene; V was cut back by 6 bases and J by 7 bases. The CDR3, as DNA: TGTGCCAGCAGGTCTAGCGGGGGGTCTTGGGAGCAGTACTTC. Translating it yields CASRSSGGSWEQYF.

As concerns this clone: One end of the junction is discordant with germline, which a read error may explain. The chain is built from TRBV7-7 and TRBJ2-7, with 8 positions matching TRBD1. The CDR3 extends over 13 amino acids. The germline CDR1 and CDR2 sequences are SSHAT and FNYEAQ (reference sequence). The chain's CDR3 is CASSLDRGYEQYF. The CDR3 nucleotides are TGTGCTAGCAGCTTAGACAGGGGCTACGAGCAGTACTTC.

This rearrangement joins TRBV9 to TRBJ1-3, with TRBD1 as a possible D gene (6 bases). Germline values: CDR1 SGDLS, CDR2 YYNGEE. This CDR3 has 16 amino acids. The V end lost 3 bases, the J end lost 2 bases, and 15 bases lay between the germline ends. CDR3 amino acids: CASSANPGDPGNTIYF. The CDR3 nucleotides read TGTGCCAGCAGCGCAAATCCAGGGGACCCTGGAAACACCATATATTTT. The whole variable domain, remainder taken from reference TRBV9 and TRBJ1-3, is DSGVTQTPKHLITATGQRVTLRCSPRSGDLSVYWYQQSLDQGLQFLIQYYNGEERAKGNILERFSAQQFPDLHSELNLSSLELGDSALYFCASSANPGDPGNTIYFGEGSWLTVV.

The chain is built from TRBV9 and TRBJ2-1; 8 positions agree with TRBD2. Trimming took 0 bases from V and 2 from J; bases not matched to a gene: 4. From germline, CDR1 is SGDLS and CDR2 YYNGEE. This CDR3 is 16 amino acids long. The CDR3 DNA reads as TGTGCCAGCAGCGTAGAAGCGGGGGTCACCTACAATGAGCAGTTCTTC. As protein: CASSVEAGVTYNEQFF.

J is TRBJ1-1 and V is TRBV5-6, with 9 bases aligning to TRBD1. Germline V lookup: CDR1 SGHDT, CDR2 YYEEEE. The CDR3 is 16 amino acids. V gave up 0 bases and J gave up 10 bases; unmatched junction bases: 13. Here the CDR3 reads CASSLDLASGQGVAFF. The DNA of the CDR3 is TGTGCCAGCAGCTTGGATCTGGCCTCGGGACAGGGAGTAGCTTTCTTT.

This rearrangement joins TRBV3-1 (or the pseudogene TRBV3-2) to TRBJ1-4, with D tentatively TRBD1 (5 bases). Looked up from germline, CDR1 is LGHDT and CDR2 is YNNKEL (reference sequence). V was cut by 0 bases and J by 8 bases, with 16 bases left in between. CDR3 length: 16 amino acids. The CDR3 is CASSQDRGGIGEKLFF. CDR3 DNA sequence: TGTGCCAGCAGCCAAGATCGGGGGGGAATTGGAGAAAAACTGTTTTTT.

The chain is built from TRBV6-2 or TRBV6-3 and TRBJ1-2, with 7 bases aligning to TRBD1. Germline V lookup: CDR1 MNHEY, CDR2 SVGEGT. V dropped 4 bases and J dropped 8; count of bases not matched to a gene: 19. The CDR3 loop spans 17 amino acids. The CDR3 sequence is CASSWEWAGQTSGGYTF. In DNA form, the CDR3 reads TGTGCCAGCAGTTGGGAATGGGCGGGACAGACATCAGGCGGCTACACCTTC.

The chain has TRBV6-2 or TRBV6-3 and TRBJ1-2, with a possible D match to TRBD1 (5 bases). CDR1 is MNHEY and CDR2 is SVGEGT in the germline V gene. This CDR3 has 16 residues. V lost 5 bases and J 0 bases, leaving 16 bases between the germline ends. The CDR3 loop is CASSKGLVGANYGYTF. The CDR3 bases are TGTGCCAGCAGTAAGGGACTTGTCGGAGCTAACTATGGCTACACCTTC.

This clone showed up just a few times. The chain employs TRBV7-2 and TRBJ1-5; tentatively, D is TRBD1 (5 bases). V was shortened by 2 bases and J by 5 bases, with 7 bases between the two germline ends. The CDR3 length is 13 residues. Per germline, CDR1 SGHTA and CDR2 FQGNSA. CDR3 loop: CASSLQGDQPQHF. The CDR3, as DNA: TGTGCCAGCAGCTTACAGGGTGATCAGCCCCAGCATTTT.

V gene TRBV7-3 combines with J gene TRBJ2-5; D might be TRBD1 (6 bases). The germline gives CDR1 SGHTA, CDR2 FQGTGA. The CDR3 spans 17 residues. Trimming stripped 7 bases from V and 0 bases from J, with 21 bases between. As DNA, the CDR3 is TGTGCCAGCAACCCGTATCCGGGACATAAGTACCAAGAGACCCAGTACTTC. Protein: CASNPYPGHKYQETQYF.